The clone carrying this T cell receptor (beta chain) occurred once. Antigen unknown. The CDR3 sequence is 16 residues long. J gave up 7 bases and V 6 bases, and 7 bases lay outside the gene matches. Looked up from germline, CDR1 is MDHEN and CDR2 is SYDVKM. The sample belongs to a study of CD8 T cells in Susac syndrome. Study-level results: In total CD8+ repertoires, 15 to 20 Susac-specific public clones were found, and four or five in CD8+ TEMRA repertoires. The study's TCR sequencing and HLA analysis covered a relatively small number of individuals, and the study acknowledged this.

Random-hexamer reverse transcription was applied to roughly 0.5 to 1 ug RNA. TCRdb processed the immunoSEQ multiplex PCR reads anew with MiXCR; each CDR3 protein has one entry. The sample yields some 200,000 distinct CDR3 sequences, about 95% seen once. The sequenced sample consisted of CD8+ T cells from PBMCs. This sequence was found in a human donor with Susac syndrome. The rearrangement links TRBV28 to TRBJ2-1; 15 nucleotides align to TRBD2. The CDR3 loop is CASSSGLAGGGNEQFF. For the CDR3, the DNA is TGTGCCAGCAGCTCGGGACTAGCGGGAGGTGGTAATGAGCAGTTCTTC.